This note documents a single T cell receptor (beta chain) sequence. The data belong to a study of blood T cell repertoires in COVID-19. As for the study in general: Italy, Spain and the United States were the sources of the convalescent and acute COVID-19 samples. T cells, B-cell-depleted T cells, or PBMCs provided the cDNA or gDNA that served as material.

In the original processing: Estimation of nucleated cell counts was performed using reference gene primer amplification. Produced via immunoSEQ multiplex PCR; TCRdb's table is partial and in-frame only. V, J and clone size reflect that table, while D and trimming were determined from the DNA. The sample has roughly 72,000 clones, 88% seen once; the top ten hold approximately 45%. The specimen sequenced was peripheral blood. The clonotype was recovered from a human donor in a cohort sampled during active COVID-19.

The CDR3 sequence: CASSQGNSGMGETQYF. In DNA form, the CDR3 reads TGCGCCAGCAGCCAGGGTAATAGCGGGATGGGCGAGACCCAGTACTTC. The chain joins TRBV4-3 to TRBJ2-5, with 8 bases lining up with TRBD2. The CDR3 is 16 residues long. V shed 3 bases and J 5 bases; nucleotides not matched to a gene: 11. Germline V gene sequence: CDR1 LGHNA, CDR2 YSLEER.